These T cell receptor beta chains were read from a single sample in a study of blood T cell repertoires in COVID-19. Clones were read by immunoSEQ multiplex PCR, and TCRdb kept only the in-frame ones, dropping some. The table shows approximately 98,000 clones, with approximately 82% occurring only once. The sample was peripheral blood. These receptors were taken from a woman between 65 and 79 years old with acute or convalescent COVID-19. The CDR3 runs from the conserved cysteine through the conserved F or W. The D gene is left open where the match is weak. The listing skips clone size in some rows; elsewhere it reads once, few, many or a size class.

TRBV6-2/TRBV6-3	TRBJ1-5	NA	NA	CASSPIIGQPQHF	TGTGCCAGCAGTCCCATTATCGGGCAGCCCCAGCATTTT
TRBV5-6	TRBJ2-5	NA	NA	CASSSPNLETQYF	TGTGCCAGCAGCTCCCCCAACTTGGAGACCCAGTACTTC
TRBV7-9	TRBJ1-6	TRBD1	NA	CASSRTGNNSPLHF	TGTGCCAGCAGCCGGACAGGGAATAATTCACCCCTCCACTTT
TRBV11-3	TRBJ2-1	TRBD1	NA	CASSYEQGEQFF	TGTGCCAGCAGCTACGAACAGGGGGAGCAGTTCTTC
TRBV28	TRBJ1-2	NA	few	CASSLLPRGNYGYTF	TGTGCCAGCAGTCTCTTACCGAGAGGCAACTATGGCTACACCTTC
TRBV5-1	TRBJ1-1	NA	NA	CASSPTLGGTSSNTEAFF	TGCGCCAGCAGCCCCACCCTCGGCGGGACGTCAAGTAACACTGAAGCTTTCTTT
TRBV3-1/TRBV3-2	TRBJ1-2	TRBD1	NA	CASSFRQGAYGYTF	TGTGCCAGCAGCTTTCGACAGGGGGCCTATGGCTACACCTTC
TRBV7-2	TRBJ2-3	TRBD2	NA	CASSLASGGGLADTQYF	TGTGCCAGCAGCTTAGCGAGCGGGGGGGGTCTGGCAGATACGCAGTATTTT
TRBV6-1	TRBJ2-1	TRBD2	NA	CASSEVAGYNEQFF	TGTGCCAGCAGTGAAGTAGCGGGGTACAATGAGCAGTTCTTC
TRBV10-3	TRBJ1-6	TRBD1	once	CASRQGDNSPLHF	TGTGCCAGCAGACAGGGAGATAATTCACCCCTCCACTTT
TRBV4-1	TRBJ2-3	TRBD2	NA	CASSRYTSGSADTQYF	TGCGCCAGCAGCCGATATACTAGCGGATCCGCAGATACGCAGTATTTT
TRBV27	TRBJ2-3	TRBD2	once	CASSPPPAGDSDTQYF	TGTGCCAGCAGTCCCCCCCCGGCGGGAGATTCGGATACGCAGTATTTT
TRBV7-2	TRBJ2-3	TRBD1	NA	CASSLWTGQGSDTQYF	TGTGCCAGCAGCCTCTGGACAGGGCAGGGCTCAGATACGCAGTATTTT
TRBV25-1	TRBJ2-3	TRBD2	NA	CASSDPAGRADTQYF	TGTGCCAGCAGTGATCCAGCGGGACGTGCAGATACGCAGTATTTT
TRBV6-2/TRBV6-3	TRBJ1-2	TRBD1	NA	CASSYHRTGGLPDGYTF	TGTGCCAGCAGTTACCACAGGACAGGGGGCTTACCCGATGGCTACACCTTC
TRBV21-1	TRBJ2-5	NA	NA	CASSKFRLAGAKPQETQYF	TGTGCCAGCAGCAAATTCAGACTAGCGGGAGCGAAACCCCAAGAGACCCAGTACTTC
TRBV18	TRBJ1-2	NA	NA	CASSPAVEGYGYTF	TGTGCCAGCTCTCCCGCGGTAGAGGGCTATGGCTACACCTTC